This record concerns one T cell receptor (beta chain) sequence. As yet, its antigen is unknown. The data belong to a study of T-cell memory formation after mild COVID-19. For the study at large: Clustering of TCRs was largely donor specific. Whole-study results and caveats: A second wave expanding day 15 to 37 was CD4+-biased; contracting clones were balanced. CD4+ contracting clones lay mainly in CM and EM, CD8+ ones in EMRA.

The CDR3 covers 14 residues. V was cut by 2 bases and J by 5 bases, with 12 bases left in between. CDR1 is LGHDT and CDR2 is YNNKEL in the germline V gene (reference sequence). UMIs and sample barcodes were carried by the TCR alpha and TCR beta cDNA libraries that 5'RACE produced using constant-segment primers. TCRdb passed the 5' RACE reads through MiXCR, listing each CDR3 protein once. The repertoire holds hundreds of thousands of distinct CDR3 sequences, with 20% to 25% as singletons. Sequencing was carried out using PBMCs or a T cell subset sorted from them (not recorded which). The genes are TRBV3-1 and TRBJ2-5; D perhaps matches TRBD1 (6 bases). This TCR was sampled from a man aged 18-30 years who had mild COVID-19 (a few samples of this study predate the infection). Cell type and time point are not known. The DNA for the CDR3 is TGTGCCAGCAGCCAATCCTGGGGGCGGGAGACCCAGTACTTC. It specifies CASSQSWGRETQYF.